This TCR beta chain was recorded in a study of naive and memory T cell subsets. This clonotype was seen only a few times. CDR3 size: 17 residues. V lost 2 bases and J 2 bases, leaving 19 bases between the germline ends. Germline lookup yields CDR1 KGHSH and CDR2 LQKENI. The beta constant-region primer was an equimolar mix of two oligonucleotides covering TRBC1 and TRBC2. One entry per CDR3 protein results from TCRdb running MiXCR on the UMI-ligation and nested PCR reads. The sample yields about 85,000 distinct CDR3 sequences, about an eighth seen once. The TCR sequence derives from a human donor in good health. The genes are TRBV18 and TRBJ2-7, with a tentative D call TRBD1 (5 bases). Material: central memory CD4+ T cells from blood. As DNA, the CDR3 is TGTGCCAGCTCACCAGGGGCCCCAAGGTGGACGACCTACGAGCAGTACTTC. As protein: CASSPGAPRWTTYEQYF.